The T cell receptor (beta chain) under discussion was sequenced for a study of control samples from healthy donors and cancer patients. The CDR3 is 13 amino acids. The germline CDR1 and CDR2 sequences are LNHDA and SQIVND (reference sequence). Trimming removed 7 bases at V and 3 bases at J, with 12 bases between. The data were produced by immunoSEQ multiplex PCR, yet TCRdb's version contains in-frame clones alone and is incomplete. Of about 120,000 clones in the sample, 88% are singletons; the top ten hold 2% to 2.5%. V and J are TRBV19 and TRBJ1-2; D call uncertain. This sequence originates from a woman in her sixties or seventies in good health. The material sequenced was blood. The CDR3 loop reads CASMEGLDYGYTF. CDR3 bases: TGTGCCAGTATGGAGGGATTGGACTATGGCTACACCTTC.